One sample yielded the 32 T cell receptor beta chains listed below, sequenced in a study of shared clonotypes between healthy human individuals. Using immunoSEQ multiplex PCR, the repertoire was profiled, and TCRdb retains in-frame clones only, with some absent. This table has millions of clones, 95% appearing once. Sequenced material: naive CD4+ T cells sorted from blood. Subset of the sample: CD45RA+ positively selected. These TCRs come from a man between 18 and 29 years old in good health.

The CDR3 protein is CASSRRDRNTEAFF. Written as DNA, the CDR3 is TGTGCCAGCAGCCGCCGGGACAGGAACACTGAAGCTTTCTTT. This chain connects TRBV5-8 to TRBJ1-1; 7 bases are shared with TRBD1. V lost 4 bases to trimming and J lost 1 base; unmatched junction nucleotides: 4. The V gene's germline CDR1 is SGHTS and CDR2 YDEGEE. The length of the CDR3 is 14 residues.

Of note for this clone: An end of the junction does not agree with germline; a read error may underlie this. The CDR3 loop reads CASSWRTSGAETQYF. DNA for the CDR3: TGTGCCAGCAGCTGGAGGACTAGCGGCGCAGAAACGCAGTATTTT. This chain joins TRBV25-1 and TRBJ2-3; 10 bases fit TRBD2. Looked up from germline, CDR1 is MGHDK and CDR2 is SYGVNS. The CDR3 consists of 15 residues.

The chain joins TRBV9 to TRBJ2-5; D is perhaps TRBD1 (6 bases). The CDR3 length is 13 residues. The germline V gene encodes CDR1 SGDLS and CDR2 YYNGEE. V gave up 4 bases and J gave up 3 bases, with 10 bases separating them. The CDR3 DNA reads as TGTGCCAGCAGCTTTCGGACAGAAGAGACCCAGTACTTC. Protein sequence: CASSFRTEETQYF.

This clone was seen just once. This same CDR3 is encoded by further DNA sequences in the sample. The CDR3 region has the DNA TGTGCCAGTAGCAGGGGACAGGGCCAAGAGACCCAGTACTTC. This codes for CASSRGQGQETQYF. The gene calls are TRBV19 and TRBJ2-5, with 9 positions matching TRBD1. The CDR3 contains 14 residues. CDR1 and CDR2 (germline): LNHDA, SQIVND (reference sequence). V was clipped by 6 bases and J by 1 base; unmatched bases: 3.

The rearrangement joins TRBV28 to TRBJ1-2; 9 positions match TRBD1. Germline CDR1 is MDHEN and CDR2 is SYDVKM. J gave up 4 bases and V 3 bases, and 15 bases lay outside the gene matches. The CDR3 runs to 18 residues. As DNA, the CDR3 is TGTGCCAGCAGTTTTCTCCTTGGGGGGGGACAGGGTGGCTATGGCTACACCTTC. Residues: CASSFLLGGGQGGYGYTF.

Comment on this clone: It may be a read error: a sequence one base away is much more abundant. The sample has other DNA sequences that encode this CDR3 too. The chain uses TRBV30 and TRBJ1-5; D gene ambiguous. In germline, CDR1 is GTSNPN, CDR2 SVGIG (reference sequence). V was shortened by 2 bases and J by 1 base, with 9 bases between the two germline ends. The CDR3 extends over 14 amino acids. CDR3 DNA sequence: TGTGCCTGGAGTTCGGACTACAGCAATCAGCCCCAGCATTTT. Residues: CAWSSDYSNQPQHF.

A remark on this clone: Other DNA sequences in the same sample also yield this CDR3. The J gene is TRBJ1-1, the V gene TRBV30; D is possibly TRBD1 (6 bases). Germline V lookup: CDR1 GTSNPN, CDR2 SVGIG (reference sequence). V was cut by 4 bases and J by 4 bases, with 13 bases left in between. This CDR3 has 13 residues. The CDR3 DNA sequence: TGTGCCTGGACCACAGGGAAGGGCACTGAAGCTTTCTTT. It codes for CAWTTGKGTEAFF.

The J gene is TRBJ2-7, the V gene TRBV7-8; maybe TRBD1 (5 bases). The germline V gene has CDR1 SGHVS and CDR2 FQNEAQ. The CDR3 runs 15 residues. Trimming shortened V by 5 bases and J by 2 bases, and 16 bases separated the two germline ends. The CDR3 nucleotides read TGTGCCAGCAGCACCCGACAGATACTTACCTACGAGCAGTACTTC. Its translation is CASSTRQILTYEQYF.

This CDR3 is CAWTPSNPDTQYF. The CDR3, as DNA: TGTGCCTGGACCCCCTCAAACCCGGATACGCAGTATTTT. The genes are TRBV30 and TRBJ2-3; D remains unclear. In germline, CDR1 is GTSNPN, CDR2 SVGIG (reference sequence). This CDR3 has 13 residues. V was pared by 4 bases and J by 6 bases, with 14 bases between. Looking up the rest from reference TRBV30 and TRBJ2-3 gives the full variable domain: SQTIHQWPATLVQPVGSPLSLECTVEGTSNPNLYWYRQAAGRGLQLLFYSVGIGQISSEVPQNLSASRPQDRQFILSSKKLLLSDSGFYLCAWTPSNPDTQYFGPGTRLTVL.

V usage is TRBV11-2 and J usage is TRBJ1-1; the D is unclear. The ends were cut back, 5 bases at V and 0 bases at J, with 10 bases in the middle. The germline V gene has CDR1 SGHAT and CDR2 FQNNGV. This CDR3 region has 14 residues. This CDR3 is CASSLQTLNTEAFF. The DNA for the CDR3 is TGTGCCAGCAGCCTACAAACGTTGAACACTGAAGCTTTCTTT.

This clone was counted a few times. The DNA for the CDR3 is TGTGCCAGCAGACGGACTAGCGGGGTCTACGAGCAGTACTTC. Protein: CASRRTSGVYEQYF. This chain uses TRBV6-5 with TRBJ2-7; 12 bases map to TRBD2. Germline trimming cut 6 bases from V and 3 bases from J; bases unmatched to any gene: 3. Germline V gives CDR1 MNHEY, CDR2 SVGAGI. This CDR3 region has 14 residues.

CDR3 in DNA: TGTGCCAGCAGTCGTCTTACCTCCTATAACACTGAAGCTTTCTTT. Protein sequence: CASSRLTSYNTEAFF. This sequence joins TRBV5-5 and TRBJ1-1; D gene uncertain. Per germline, CDR1 SGHKS and CDR2 YYEKEE (reference sequence). The CDR3 runs 15 residues. V lost 5 bases and J 2 bases, leaving 16 bases between the germline ends.

The count of this clone is one. This chain joins TRBV7-8 and TRBJ2-7; 8 bases align to TRBD1. The junction had 13 bases not matched to a gene; V was cut back by 1 base and J by 8 bases. The CDR3 spans 16 residues. The V gene's germline CDR1 is SGHVS and CDR2 FQNEAQ. CDR3 loop: CASSLVGGADRAKQYF. The CDR3 DNA is TGTGCCAGCAGCTTAGTAGGTGGGGCGGACAGGGCGAAGCAGTACTTC.

V usage is TRBV7-9 and J usage is TRBJ2-5; D unclear. This CDR3 comprises 13 residues. Germline V gene lookup returns CDR1 SEHNR and CDR2 FQNEAQ (reference sequence). Trimming removed 3 bases at V and 4 bases at J, with 9 bases between. The DNA for the CDR3 is TGTGCCAGCAGCTTCCAGGTTCTAGAGACCCAGTACTTC. Translated, it gives CASSFQVLETQYF. The variable domain in full, with the rest retrieved from reference TRBV7-9 and TRBJ2-5, is DTGVSQNPRHKITKRGQNVTFRCDPISEHNRLYWYRQTLGQGPEFLTYFQNEAQLEKSRLLSDRFSAERPKGSFSTLEIQRTEQGDSAMYLCASSFQVLETQYFGPGTRLLVL.

In regard to this clone: Distinct nucleotide sequences in the sample also encode this CDR3. V gene TRBV5-1 combines with J gene TRBJ2-2; D gene unclear. This CDR3 spans 11 amino acids. The germline CDR1 and CDR2 sequences are SGHRS and YFSETQ. The V end was cut by 2 bases, the J end by 7 bases, with 3 bases between. CDR3 sequence (DNA): TGCGCCAGCAGCTTCTTCGGGGAGCTGTTTTTT. Translating it yields CASSFFGELFF.

J is TRBJ1-5 and V is TRBV19, with D possibly TRBD1 on 6 matching bases. V lost 5 bases and J lost 2, with 10 bases in between. The CDR3 has 14 amino acids. The germline V gene has CDR1 LNHDA and CDR2 SQIVND (reference sequence). The CDR3 region is CASSEGGRNQPQHF. In DNA, the CDR3 is TGTGCCAGTAGTGAAGGGGGGCGCAATCAGCCCCAGCATTTT.

The chain couples TRBV9 to TRBJ2-3; the D gene is possibly TRBD2 (7 bases). Germline CDR1 SGDLS, CDR2 YYNGEE. The CDR3 contains 14 residues. V gave up 4 bases and J gave up 6 bases, with 15 bases separating them. DNA of the CDR3: TGTGCCAGCAGCCCGCGGGGGCTCGGCGATACGCAGTATTTT. This gives the protein CASSPRGLGDTQYF.

The chain links TRBV5-1 to TRBJ2-5, with 9 bases matching TRBD1. The germline V gene has CDR1 SGHRS and CDR2 YFSETQ. V shed 0 bases and J 4 bases; nucleotides not matched to a gene: 16. The CDR3 contains 19 residues. This CDR3 reads CASSLGSPTGTGPGETQYF. The CDR3 nucleotides are TGCGCCAGCAGCTTGGGGAGTCCGACTGGGACAGGGCCCGGAGAGACCCAGTACTTC.

V is TRBV10-1 and J is TRBJ2-7; 10 nucleotides line up with TRBD2. Per the germline V gene, CDR1 is WNHNN and CDR2 is SYGVQD (reference sequence). CDR3 length: 14 residues. V trimming: 6 bases; J trimming: 1 base; junction bases outside the gene matches: 3. CDR3 sequence reads: CASSSGLASYEQYF. DNA of the CDR3: TGCGCCAGCAGCTCGGGACTAGCGTCCTACGAGCAGTACTTC.

This chain uses TRBV10-2 with TRBJ2-1; 9 nucleotides line up with TRBD2. The CDR3 contains 15 residues. Germline CDR1 WSHSY, CDR2 SAAADI. J gave up 5 bases and V 3 bases, and 5 bases lay outside the gene matches. CDR3 sequence reads: CASSDPSGTHNEQFF. CDR3 in DNA: TGCGCCAGCAGTGACCCTAGCGGGACCCACAATGAGCAGTTCTTC.

Only one count was recorded for this clone. The rearrangement joins TRBV7-9 to TRBJ2-6, with D unclear. There are 13 residues in the CDR3. Germline V gene lookup returns CDR1 SEHNR and CDR2 FQNEAQ (reference sequence). V shed 8 bases and J shed 3 bases, with 8 bases lying between them. For the CDR3, the DNA is TGTGCCAGCGTATGGGTTGGGGCCAACGTCCTGACTTTC. It specifies CASVWVGANVLTF.

The chain joins TRBV11-2 to TRBJ1-2; D remains ambiguous. Trimming stripped 2 bases from V and 0 bases from J, with 19 bases between. CDR3 length: 18 residues. Per germline, CDR1 SGHAT and CDR2 FQNNGV. CDR3 sequence (DNA): TGTGCCAGCAGCTTATCTTTTGAGGGCCGGAGCGCTAACTATGGCTACACCTTC. Encoded protein: CASSLSFEGRSANYGYTF.

This chain connects TRBV4-2 to TRBJ2-2; D is ambiguous. V was pared by 4 bases and J by 3 bases, with 9 bases between. The CDR3 has 14 amino acids. Germline V gene sequence: CDR1 LGHNA, CDR2 YNFKEQ. CDR3 bases: TGTGCCAGCAGCCCGTCACGGGACACCGGGGAGCTGTTTTTT. Encoded protein: CASSPSRDTGELFF.

This clone was seen once. The V and J genes are TRBV5-8 and TRBJ2-3, with D maybe TRBD1 (5 bases). From germline, CDR1 is SGHTS and CDR2 YDEGEE. This CDR3 is built from 17 residues. V lost 0 bases and J 8 bases, leaving 22 bases between the germline ends. DNA of the CDR3: TGTGCCAGCAGCTTGGCCAAACCCGCAGGGTTGAGAGGTACGCAGTATTTT. Protein: CASSLAKPAGLRGTQYF.

The chain employs TRBV6-5 and TRBJ1-1; D may be TRBD1 (5 bases). This CDR3 region has 15 residues. Trimming took off 0 bases at V and 1 base at J, with 9 bases between the two ends. The germline V gene encodes CDR1 MNHEY and CDR2 SVGAGI. CDR3 protein: CASSYSAQANTEAFF. The DNA for the CDR3 is TGTGCCAGCAGTTACTCGGCACAGGCGAACACTGAAGCTTTCTTT.

The genes are TRBV2 and TRBJ1-1; perhaps TRBD1 as D (5 bases). The CDR3 consists of 13 residues. CDR1 SNHLY and CDR2 FYNNEI come from the germline V gene. Trimming pared 6 bases from V and 3 bases from J, leaving 11 bases between. DNA for the CDR3: TGTGCCAGCAGCAGGGAAATGGACACTGAAGCTTTCTTT. This sequence encodes CASSREMDTEAFF.

The V and J genes are TRBV2 and TRBJ2-2, with a tentative D call TRBD1 (5 bases). The V gene lost 6 bases and the J gene lost 0 bases, with 14 bases spanning the gap. The CDR3 covers 16 residues. Germline values: CDR1 SNHLY, CDR2 FYNNEI. The CDR3 DNA sequence: TGTGCCAGCAGAGGACACAGGAGAACGAACACCGGGGAGCTGTTTTTT. Its translation is CASRGHRRTNTGELFF.

This clone showed up just once. V usage is TRBV10-3 and J usage is TRBJ2-5, with D uncertain. Germline CDR1 reads ENHRY; CDR2 reads SYGVKD. V was cut by 3 bases and J by 4 bases, with 9 bases left in between. This CDR3 contains 13 residues. CDR3 sequence: CAISDPRRETQYF. In DNA form, the CDR3 reads TGTGCCATCAGTGACCCCAGACGAGAGACCCAGTACTTC.

This clone showed up just once. The V call is TRBV21-1, the J call TRBJ1-5; TRBD1 reflects the table's D call only, with no check against the DNA. TRBV21-1 is described as a pseudogene. CDR3 length: 15 amino acids. CDR3 nucleotides: TGTGCCAGCAGCCGGACAGGGGCCAGCAATCAGCCCCAGCATTTT. Protein sequence: CASSRTGASNQPQHF.

This clone was counted between two and nine times. This CDR3 is also generated by other DNA sequences in the sample. The V call is TRBV7-9, the J call TRBJ1-4, with 8 positions matching TRBD1. V was pared by 3 bases and J by 3 bases, with 0 bases of the junction left unmatched. CDR3 length: 14 residues. Germline V gene lookup returns CDR1 SEHNR and CDR2 FQNEAQ (reference sequence). The CDR3 sequence is CASSLTGANEKLFF. Here the CDR3 DNA reads TGTGCCAGCAGCTTGACAGGGGCTAATGAAAAACTGTTTTTT.

This rearrangement joins TRBV29-1 to TRBJ2-1; TRBD1 aligns across 7 bases. With 4 bases clipped from V and 7 bases from J, the junction kept 10 bases outside the gene matches. CDR3 length equals 14 residues. The germline V gene has CDR1 SQVTM and CDR2 ANQGSEA. Here the CDR3 reads CSVAKGNRGNEQFF. CDR3 nucleotides: TGCAGCGTTGCCAAGGGCAACAGGGGAAATGAGCAGTTCTTC.

The sample holds one count of this clone. The J gene is TRBJ2-6, the V gene TRBV11-2; D gene unclear. Germline V gene lookup returns CDR1 SGHAT and CDR2 FQNNGV. The ends were cut back, 5 bases at V and 4 bases at J, with 12 bases in the middle. The CDR3 runs to 15 residues. Here the CDR3 reads CASSLGGRGANVLTF. In DNA form, the CDR3 reads TGTGCCAGCAGCCTGGGCGGAAGAGGGGCCAACGTCCTGACTTTC.